The 15 T cell receptor beta chains listed next were all sequenced from one sample in a study of OX40 agonist ivuxolimab in advanced cancers. Some clones are missing from TCRdb's copy, which holds only in-frame ones; the method was immunoSEQ multiplex PCR. The sample has 100,000 or so clones; approximately 91% are singletons. Here the sequenced sample was CD4+ or CD8+ T cells sorted from blood, taken in a trial of the OX40 agonist ivuxolimab. The receptors here all came from an adult with an advanced solid tumor such as melanoma, head and neck, liver or kidney cancer.

The V and J genes are TRBV4-3 and TRBJ1-4; possibly TRBD1 for D (5 bases). From germline, CDR1 is LGHNA and CDR2 YSLEER. The CDR3 has 16 residues. Deletions cut 0 bases from V and 7 bases from J, with 15 bases between. In nucleotides, the CDR3 is TGCGCCAGCAGCCAAGATCCTGGGGCGGGGAGTGAAAAACTGTTTTTT. It yields the protein CASSQDPGAGSEKLFF.

V usage is TRBV7-9 and J usage is TRBJ1-1, with D unclear. Trimming left V 1 base short and J 11 bases short, with 11 bases between. The CDR3 runs to 12 residues. Per germline, CDR1 SEHNR and CDR2 FQNEAQ (reference sequence). The CDR3 sequence: CASSLDPGGAFF. CDR3 nucleotides: TGTGCCAGCAGCTTAGATCCAGGCGGGGCTTTCTTT.

The rearrangement links TRBV5-8 to TRBJ2-7; D gene unclear. Trimming took 4 bases from V and 1 from J, leaving 6 bases between them. Germline V gene data show CDR1 as SGHTS and CDR2 as YDEGEE. CDR3 length equals 12 residues. The CDR3 DNA is TGTGCCAGCAGCGCCGGGTCCTACGAGCAGTACTTC. It encodes CASSAGSYEQYF.

The rearrangement joins TRBV18 to TRBJ1-1, with D possibly matching TRBD1 (5 bases). V was shortened by 4 bases and J by 0 bases, with 12 bases between the two germline ends. This CDR3 has 15 residues. Per germline, CDR1 KGHSH and CDR2 LQKENI. Written as DNA, the CDR3 is TGTGCCAGCTCACTCCTCGGGGGGATGAACACTGAAGCTTTCTTT. As protein: CASSLLGGMNTEAFF.

V usage is TRBV4-2 and J usage is TRBJ1-1; D gene ambiguous. V was pared by 0 bases and J by 4 bases, with 12 bases between. The CDR3 spans 15 residues. Germline loops: CDR1 LGHNA, CDR2 YNFKEQ. CDR3 DNA sequence: TGTGCCAGCAGCCAAGATCTTGGGGTGGCCACTGAAGCTTTCTTT. It specifies CASSQDLGVATEAFF.

This rearrangement joins TRBV11-3 to TRBJ2-3, with a weak D call TRBD2 (6 bases). The V end was cut by 1 base, the J end by 5 bases, with 16 bases between. This CDR3 has 16 residues. The germline gives CDR1 SGHNT, CDR2 YENEEA. As DNA, the CDR3 is TGTGCCAGCAGCTTAGCGGGTTCTTTCGGGGGAGATACGCAGTATTTT. This codes for CASSLAGSFGGDTQYF.

The count of this clone is one. This chain joins TRBV7-7 and TRBJ2-5, with D maybe TRBD2 (5 bases). V was pared by 5 bases and J by 2 bases, with 15 bases between. This CDR3 has 15 amino acids. Germline CDR1 reads SSHAT; CDR2 reads FNYEAQ (reference sequence). The CDR3 here is CASSPMLGVQETQYF. The CDR3 region has the DNA TGTGCCAGCAGCCCAATGCTGGGAGTTCAAGAGACCCAGTACTTC.

This chain uses TRBV21-1 with TRBJ2-7; the table's D call, TRBD2, has no DNA check behind it. TRBV21-1 is an annotated pseudogene. The CDR3 is 15 residues long. CDR3 nucleotide sequence: TGTGCCAGCAGCAAATTAGAACTTATACTACGAGGGCAGTACTTC. This translates into CASSKLELILRGQYF.

The CDR3 protein is CASHEGPSGRVYNEQFF. The CDR3 DNA sequence: TGTGCCAGCCACGAGGGGCCTAGCGGGAGAGTGTACAATGAGCAGTTCTTC. The chain is built from TRBV2 and TRBJ2-1, with 10 bases matching TRBD2. Germline loops: CDR1 SNHLY, CDR2 FYNNEI. V dropped 8 bases and J dropped 4; count of bases not matched to a gene: 14. This CDR3 comprises 17 residues.

This clone was picked up one time. The chain has TRBV28 and TRBJ1-4; 7 bases align to TRBD1. The germline gives CDR1 MDHEN, CDR2 SYDVKM. The CDR3 is 15 amino acids. V lost 2 bases and J lost 8; bases outside the gene matches: 8. CDR3 sequence reads: CASSLAAGGGEKLFF. As DNA, the CDR3 is TGTGCCAGCAGTTTAGCAGCAGGGGGAGGAGAAAAACTGTTTTTT.

The chain is built from TRBV30 and TRBJ1-4, with D hard to call. The germline CDR1 and CDR2 sequences are GTSNPN and SVGIG (reference sequence). Between the trimmed V and J ends, which lost 0 bases and 1 base, there was a span of 3 bases. CDR3 length: 13 amino acids. Written as DNA, the CDR3 is TGTGCCTGGAGTGTAGGAACTAATGAAAAACTGTTTTTT. Its protein product is CAWSVGTNEKLFF.

This chain uses TRBV6-5 with TRBJ1-2; 7 nucleotides align to TRBD1. The ends lost 2 bases at V and 1 base at J; junction bases unmatched: 4. The CDR3 has 15 amino acids. Germline V CDR1 and CDR2: MNHEY, SVGAGI. CDR3: CASSYLQGGNYGYTF. As DNA, the CDR3 is TGTGCCAGCAGTTACCTCCAGGGGGGTAACTATGGCTACACCTTC.

J is TRBJ1-2 and V is TRBV5-1; D remains unclear. Trimming cost V 2 bases and J 4 bases, with 12 bases left between them. The CDR3 runs 14 residues. Germline CDR1 SGHRS, CDR2 YFSETQ. The DNA for the CDR3 is TGCGCCAGCAGCTTAATTTTGCCAGCCTATGGCTACACCTTC. It encodes CASSLILPAYGYTF.

V is TRBV30 and J is TRBJ2-1; 16 positions match TRBD2. J was trimmed by 14 bases and V by 2 bases; bases with no gene match: 9. The CDR3 has 15 residues. Germline V CDR1 and CDR2: GTSNPN, SVGIG (reference sequence). The CDR3 bases are TGTGCCTGGAGTACCGGGACTAGCGGGAGGGCCGGCGAGTTCTTC. As protein: CAWSTGTSGRAGEFF.

This sequence joins TRBV5-1 and TRBJ2-4, with 12 bases fitting TRBD1. This CDR3 has 16 residues. Germline values: CDR1 SGHRS, CDR2 YFSETQ. The V and J ends lost 4 bases and 6 bases, in that order; junction bases with no gene match: 8. Written as DNA, the CDR3 is TGCGCCAGCAGCCCCGGGACAGGGGGCTTCGCAAACATTCAGTACTTC. It translates to CASSPGTGGFANIQYF.